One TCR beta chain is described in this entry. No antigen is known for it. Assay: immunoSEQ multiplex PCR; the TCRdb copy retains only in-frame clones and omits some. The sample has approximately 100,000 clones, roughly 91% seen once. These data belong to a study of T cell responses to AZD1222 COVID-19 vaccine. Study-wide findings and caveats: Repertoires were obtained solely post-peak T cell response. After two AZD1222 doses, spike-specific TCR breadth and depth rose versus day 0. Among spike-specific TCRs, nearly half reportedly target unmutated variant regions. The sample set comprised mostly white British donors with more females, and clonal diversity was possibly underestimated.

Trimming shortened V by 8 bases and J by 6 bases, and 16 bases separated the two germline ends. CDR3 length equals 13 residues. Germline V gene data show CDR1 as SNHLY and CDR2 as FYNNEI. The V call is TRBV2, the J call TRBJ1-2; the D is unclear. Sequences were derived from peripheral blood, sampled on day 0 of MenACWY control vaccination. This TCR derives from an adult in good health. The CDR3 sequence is CASLRAWRNGYTF. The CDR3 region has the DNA TGTGCCAGCCTCCGGGCCTGGAGGAATGGCTACACCTTC.